Each of the 7 T cell receptor beta chains below was sequenced from the same sample in a study of blood T cell repertoires in COVID-19. The table came from immunoSEQ multiplex PCR; TCRdb's copy has only in-frame clones and leaves some out. Among approximately 180,000 clones, 89% were seen once, and the ten largest hold approximately 2.3%. Sequenced input: PBMCs or T cells enriched from blood (not recorded which). These TCRs come from a woman between 40 and 50 years old with acute COVID-19.

The chain combines TRBV5-1 with TRBJ2-7; weak D call: TRBD2 (6 bases). This CDR3 has 12 residues. Germline V gives CDR1 SGHRS, CDR2 YFSETQ. V gave up 1 base and J gave up 6 bases, with 8 bases separating them. The CDR3 reads CASSLSEGEQYF. CDR3 nucleotides: TGCGCCAGCAGCTTGTCGGAGGGCGAGCAGTACTTC.

In this sample, this clone turned up a few times. This sample includes further DNA sequences coding for the same CDR3. The rearrangement links TRBV7-3 to TRBJ1-1; D is perhaps TRBD1 (5 bases). Trimming cost V 2 bases and J 1 base, with 8 bases left between them. The CDR3 is made up of 14 amino acids. CDR1 and CDR2 from the germline V gene are SGHTA and FQGTGA. The CDR3 DNA reads TGTGCCAGCAGCTTATCCGGGGGGAACACTGAAGCTTTCTTT. This codes for CASSLSGGNTEAFF.

The rearrangement joins TRBV30 to TRBJ1-2; D uncertain. This CDR3 has 11 residues. Looked up from germline, CDR1 is GTSNPN and CDR2 is SVGIG (reference sequence). Trimming stripped 5 bases from V and 2 bases from J, with 6 bases between. CDR3 amino acids: CAWSENYGYTF. CDR3 DNA: TGTGCCTGGTCTGAGAACTATGGCTACACCTTC.

V gene TRBV5-3 combines with J gene TRBJ1-5; 10 bases map to TRBD1. TRBV5-3 is marked as an open reading frame, function uncertain. J gave up 3 bases and V 4 bases, and 16 bases lay outside the gene matches. The CDR3 is made up of 19 amino acids. CDR3: CARSLGTGVGSCDNQPQHF. CDR3 nucleotide sequence: TGTGCCAGAAGCCTTGGGACAGGGGTGGGATCTTGCGACAATCAGCCCCAGCATTTT.

This chain joins TRBV9 and TRBJ2-1, with TRBD2 as a possible D gene (7 bases). This CDR3 contains 15 residues. The germline CDR1 and CDR2 sequences are SGDLS and YYNGEE. Trimming shortened V by 5 bases and J by 0 bases, and 12 bases separated the two germline ends. In nucleotides, the CDR3 is TGTGCCAGCAGTGGGGGCGGGAGCTCCTACAATGAGCAGTTCTTC. Protein sequence: CASSGGGSSYNEQFF.

V gene TRBV5-1 combines with J gene TRBJ2-7; D is unresolved. V was clipped by 0 bases and J by 3 bases, with 7 bases between them. CDR1 is SGHRS and CDR2 is YFSETQ in the germline V gene. This CDR3 contains 13 residues. The chain's CDR3 is CASSLAQNYEQYF. Written as DNA, the CDR3 is TGCGCCAGCAGCTTGGCGCAGAACTACGAGCAGTACTTC. Supplemented by reference TRBV5-1 and TRBJ2-7, the full variable domain reads KAGVTQTPRYLIKTRGQQVTLSCSPISGHRSVSWYQQTPGQGLQFLFEYFSETQRNKGNFPGRFSGRQFSNSRSEMNVSTLELGDSALYLCASSLAQNYEQYFGPGTRLTVT.

The genes are TRBV5-1 and TRBJ1-6; D uncertain. The CDR3 is 15 amino acids. The V gene's germline CDR1 is SGHRS and CDR2 YFSETQ. Deletions cut 2 bases from V and 10 bases from J, with 16 bases between. CDR3 DNA sequence: TGCGCCAGCAGCTTAAAAGGACCTCGAGGGTCACCCCTCCACTTT. Translated: CASSLKGPRGSPLHF.